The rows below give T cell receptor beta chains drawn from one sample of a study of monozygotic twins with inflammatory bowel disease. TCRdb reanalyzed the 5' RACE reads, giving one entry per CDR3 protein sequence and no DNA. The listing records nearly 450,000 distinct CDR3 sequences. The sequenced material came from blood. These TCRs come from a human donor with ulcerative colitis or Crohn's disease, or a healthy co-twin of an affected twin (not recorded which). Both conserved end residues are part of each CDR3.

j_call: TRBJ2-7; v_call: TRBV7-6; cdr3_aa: CASSLEGRGQPSYEQYF
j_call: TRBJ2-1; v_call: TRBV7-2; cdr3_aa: CASSLDGTSYNEQFF
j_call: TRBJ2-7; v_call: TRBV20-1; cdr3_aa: CSAREGGFYEQYF
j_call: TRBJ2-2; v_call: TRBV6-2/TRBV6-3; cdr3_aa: CATTGTGPNTGELFF
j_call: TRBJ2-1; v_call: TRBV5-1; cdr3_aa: CASSRGQGVPNEQFF
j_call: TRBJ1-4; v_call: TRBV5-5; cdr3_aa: CASSFSWAATNEKLFF
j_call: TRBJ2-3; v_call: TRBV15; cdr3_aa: CATSRDTWLSDTQYF
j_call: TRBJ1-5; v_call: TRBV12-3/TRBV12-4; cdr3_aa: CASSKKGGVNNQPQHF
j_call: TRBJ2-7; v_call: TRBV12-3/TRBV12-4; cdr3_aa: CASSPGHADPYEQYF
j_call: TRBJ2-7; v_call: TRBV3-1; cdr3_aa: CASSQDPTSGEQYF
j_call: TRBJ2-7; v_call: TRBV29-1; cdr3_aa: CSVVAGAYEQYF
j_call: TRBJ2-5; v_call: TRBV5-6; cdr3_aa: CASSLTGLRTQETQYF
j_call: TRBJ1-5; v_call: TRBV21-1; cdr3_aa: CASSKGIFRASPGDQPQHF
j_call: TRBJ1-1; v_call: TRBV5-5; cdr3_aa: CASSWGPSNTEAFF
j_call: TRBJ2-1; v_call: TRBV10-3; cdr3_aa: CAIRDDGGGRNNEQFF
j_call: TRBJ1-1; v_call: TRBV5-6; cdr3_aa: CASSRTNANTEAFF
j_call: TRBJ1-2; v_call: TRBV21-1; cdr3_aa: CASRDLAGSDGYTF
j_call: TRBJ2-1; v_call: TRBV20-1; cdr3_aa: CSATRTSGRAGNEQFF